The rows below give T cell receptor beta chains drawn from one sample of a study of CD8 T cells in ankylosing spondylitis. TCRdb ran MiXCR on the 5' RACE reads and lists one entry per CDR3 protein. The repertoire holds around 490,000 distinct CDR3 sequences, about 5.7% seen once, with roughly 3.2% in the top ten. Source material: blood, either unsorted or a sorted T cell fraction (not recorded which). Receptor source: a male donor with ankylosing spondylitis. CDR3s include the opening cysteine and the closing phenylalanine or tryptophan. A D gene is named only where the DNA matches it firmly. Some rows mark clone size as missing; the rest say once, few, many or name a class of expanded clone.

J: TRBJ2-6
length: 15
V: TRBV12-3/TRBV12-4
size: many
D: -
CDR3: CASSLLGAGANVLTF
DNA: TGCGCCAGCAGCTTATTAGGGGCCGGGGCCAACGTCCTGACTTTC

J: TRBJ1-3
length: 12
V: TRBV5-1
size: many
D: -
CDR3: CASSADRNTIYF
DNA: TGCGCCAGCAGCGCTGACAGAAACACCATATATTTT

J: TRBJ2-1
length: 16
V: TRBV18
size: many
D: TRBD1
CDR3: CASSPPHQGVSGEQFF
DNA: TGTGCCAGCTCACCACCGCATCAGGGGGTATCTGGGGAGCAGTTCTTC

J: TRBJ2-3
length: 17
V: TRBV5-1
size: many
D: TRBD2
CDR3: CASSLSGTSGYTDTQYF
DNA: TGCGCCAGCAGCCTATCCGGGACTAGCGGTTACACAGATACGCAGTATTTT

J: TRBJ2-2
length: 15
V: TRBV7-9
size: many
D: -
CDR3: CASSLAPTPTGELFF
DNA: TGTGCCAGCAGCTTAGCCCCGACCCCAACCGGGGAGCTGTTTTTT

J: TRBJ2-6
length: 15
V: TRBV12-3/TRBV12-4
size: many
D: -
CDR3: CASSAGDSGANVLTF
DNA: TGTGCCAGCTCGGCAGGGGACTCTGGGGCCAACGTCCTGACTTTC

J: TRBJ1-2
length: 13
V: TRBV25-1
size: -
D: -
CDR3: CASRPGRWYGYTF
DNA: TGTGCCAGCAGGCCGGGAAGATGGTATGGCTACACCTTC

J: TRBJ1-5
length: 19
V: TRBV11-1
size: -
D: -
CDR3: CASSYRAASSAELFQPQHF
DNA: TGTGCCAGCAGCTATCGCGCTGCCTCCTCGGCAGAGCTTTTTCAGCCCCAGCATTTT

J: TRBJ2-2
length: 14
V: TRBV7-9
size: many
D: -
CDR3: CASSLRGATGELFF
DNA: TGTGCCAGCAGCCTCAGGGGCGCCACCGGGGAGCTGTTTTTT

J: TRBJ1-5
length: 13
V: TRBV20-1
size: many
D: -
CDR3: CSAIGGAWQPQHF
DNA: TGCAGTGCTATCGGGGGGGCTTGGCAGCCCCAGCATTTT

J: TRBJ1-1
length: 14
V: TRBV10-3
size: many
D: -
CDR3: CAISQKRGGTEAFF
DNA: TGTGCCATCAGTCAAAAACGGGGGGGCACTGAAGCTTTCTTT

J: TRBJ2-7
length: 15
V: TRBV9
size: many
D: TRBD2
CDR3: CASSAGTSASYEQYF
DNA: TGTGCCAGCAGCGCCGGGACTAGCGCCTCCTACGAGCAGTACTTC

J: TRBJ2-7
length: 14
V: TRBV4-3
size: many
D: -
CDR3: CASSQDEGAREQYF
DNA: TGCGCCAGCAGCCAAGATGAGGGAGCCCGCGAGCAGTACTTC

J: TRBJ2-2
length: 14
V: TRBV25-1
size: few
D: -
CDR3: CASSDLRGTGELFF
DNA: TGTGCCAGCAGTGACCTCCGTGGCACCGGGGAGCTGTTTTTT

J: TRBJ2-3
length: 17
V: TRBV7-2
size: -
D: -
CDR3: CASSPRRVTPSTDTQYF
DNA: TGTGCCAGCAGCCCCCGGCGGGTCACTCCGAGCACAGATACGCAGTATTTT

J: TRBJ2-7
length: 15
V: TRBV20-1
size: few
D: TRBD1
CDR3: CSASASETGPWEQYF
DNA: TGCAGTGCTAGCGCTTCCGAGACAGGGCCCTGGGAGCAGTACTTC

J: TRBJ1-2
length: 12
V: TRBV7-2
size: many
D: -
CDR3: CASSLDSTGYTF
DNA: TGTGCCAGCAGCTTGGACAGTACTGGCTACACCTTC

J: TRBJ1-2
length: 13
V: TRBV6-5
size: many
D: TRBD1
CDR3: CASSYAGGAGYTF
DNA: TGTGCCAGCAGTTACGCAGGGGGCGCGGGCTACACCTTC

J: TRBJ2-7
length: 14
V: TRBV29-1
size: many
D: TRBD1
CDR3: CSVETGQSSYEQYF
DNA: TGCAGCGTTGAAACGGGACAGAGCTCCTACGAGCAGTACTTC

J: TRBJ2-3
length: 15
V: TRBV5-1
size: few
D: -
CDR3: CASSSPEKGTDTQYF
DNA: TGCGCCAGCAGCTCCCCTGAGAAGGGAACAGATACGCAGTATTTT

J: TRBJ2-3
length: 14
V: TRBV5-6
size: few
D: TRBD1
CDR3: CASSPGQGIGTQYF
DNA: TGTGCCAGCAGCCCGGGACAGGGGATAGGTACGCAGTATTTT

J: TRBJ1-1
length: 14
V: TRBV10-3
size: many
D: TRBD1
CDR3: CAISGDRVLGQAFF
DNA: TGTGCCATCAGTGGGGACAGGGTTTTAGGCCAAGCTTTCTTT

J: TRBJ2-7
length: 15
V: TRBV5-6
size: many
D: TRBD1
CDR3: CASSFRDREGYEQYF
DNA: TGTGCCAGCAGCTTTCGGGACAGGGAAGGTTACGAGCAGTACTTC

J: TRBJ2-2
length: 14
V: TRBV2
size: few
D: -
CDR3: CASSHTENTGELFF
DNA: TGTGCCAGCAGTCACACAGAAAACACCGGGGAGCTGTTTTTT

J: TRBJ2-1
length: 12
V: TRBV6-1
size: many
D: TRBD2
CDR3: CASSEIGLAGGF
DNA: TGTGCCAGCAGTGAAATAGGACTAGCGGGGGGCTTC

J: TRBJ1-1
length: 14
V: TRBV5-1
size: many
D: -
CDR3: CASSSKSAVAEAFF
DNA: TGCGCCAGCAGCTCCAAGTCTGCTGTGGCTGAAGCTTTCTTT

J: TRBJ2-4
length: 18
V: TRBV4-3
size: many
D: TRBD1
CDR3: CASSQEPPWTGESNIQYF
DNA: TGCGCCAGCAGCCAAGAACCCCCCTGGACAGGGGAGTCCAACATTCAGTACTTC

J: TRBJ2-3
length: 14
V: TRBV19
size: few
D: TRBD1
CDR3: CASSMEGQGDTQYF
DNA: TGTGCCAGTAGTATGGAGGGACAGGGAGATACGCAGTATTTT

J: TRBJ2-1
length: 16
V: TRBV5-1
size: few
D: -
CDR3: CASSLGTVSRYNEQFF
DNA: TGCGCCAGCAGCTTGGGGACAGTATCCCGCTACAATGAGCAGTTCTTC

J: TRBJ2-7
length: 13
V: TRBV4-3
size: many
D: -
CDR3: CASSQAPGYEQYF
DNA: TGCGCCAGCAGCCAAGCTCCGGGGTACGAGCAGTACTTC

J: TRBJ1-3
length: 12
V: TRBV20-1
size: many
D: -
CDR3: CSAPFSGNTIYF
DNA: TGCAGTGCTCCCTTCTCTGGAAACACCATATATTTT

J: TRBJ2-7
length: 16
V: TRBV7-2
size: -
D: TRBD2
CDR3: CASSLASGRASYEQYF
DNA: TGTGCCAGCAGCTTAGCTTCCGGGAGGGCCTCCTACGAGCAGTACTTC

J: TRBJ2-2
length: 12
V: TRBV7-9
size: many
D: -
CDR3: CASSWDTGELFF
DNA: TGTGCCAGCAGTTGGGATACCGGGGAGCTGTTTTTT

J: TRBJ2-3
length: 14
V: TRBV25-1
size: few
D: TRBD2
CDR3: CASSVAGRADTQYF
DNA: TGTGCCAGCAGTGTGGCGGGGAGGGCAGATACGCAGTATTTT

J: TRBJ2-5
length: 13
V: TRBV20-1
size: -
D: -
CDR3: CSARGTLQETQYF
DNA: TGCAGTGCTAGAGGTACACTCCAAGAGACCCAGTACTTC

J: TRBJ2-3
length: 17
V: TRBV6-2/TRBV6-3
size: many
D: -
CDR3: CASSYSRRGPSGDTQYF
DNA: TGTGCCAGCAGTTACTCCCGCAGGGGACCTTCGGGAGATACGCAGTATTTT

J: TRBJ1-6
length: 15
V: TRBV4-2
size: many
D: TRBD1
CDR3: CASSDRGQGAAPLHF
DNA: TGTGCCAGCAGCGACCGCGGACAGGGGGCGGCACCCCTCCACTTT

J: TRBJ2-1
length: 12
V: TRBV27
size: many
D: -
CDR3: CASSFLGDEQFF
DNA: TGTGCCAGCAGTTTCCTGGGGGATGAGCAGTTCTTC

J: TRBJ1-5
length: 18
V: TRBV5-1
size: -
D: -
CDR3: CASSPGGMTLYSNQPQHF
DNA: TGCGCCAGCAGCCCTGGAGGCATGACCCTCTATAGCAATCAGCCCCAGCATTTT

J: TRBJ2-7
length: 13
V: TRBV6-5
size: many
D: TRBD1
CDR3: CASSYKGGIEQYF
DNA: TGTGCCAGCAGTTACAAAGGGGGCATCGAGCAGTACTTC

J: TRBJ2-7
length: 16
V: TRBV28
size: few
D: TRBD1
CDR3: CASSSHRGLQGYEQYF
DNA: TGTGCCAGCAGTTCCCACAGGGGGCTCCAGGGCTACGAGCAGTACTTC

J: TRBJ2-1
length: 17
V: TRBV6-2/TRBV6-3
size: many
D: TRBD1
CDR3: CASSYTRPGQGYNEQFF
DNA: TGTGCCAGCAGTTACACCCGACCGGGACAGGGCTACAATGAGCAGTTCTTC

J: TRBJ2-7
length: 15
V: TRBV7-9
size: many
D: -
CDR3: CASSLVPGSTYEQYF
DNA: TGTGCCAGCAGCTTGGTACCGGGATCTACCTACGAGCAGTACTTC

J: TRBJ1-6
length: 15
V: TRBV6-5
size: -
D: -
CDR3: CASSYSWQSHSPLHF
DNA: TGTGCCAGCAGTTACTCGTGGCAGTCTCACTCACCCCTCCACTTT